This record covers a single TCR beta chain. Data came from immunoSEQ multiplex PCR; TCRdb stores just in-frame clones and leaves some out. The sample gives about 59,000 clones, about 94% of which show up once; around a fifth is in the top ten. With 4 bases removed from V and 10 bases from J, the gap between germline ends came to 20 bases. The CDR3 has 15 residues. Germline V gene data show CDR1 as PRHDT and CDR2 as FYEKMQ (reference sequence). The data were taken from a study of OX40 agonist ivuxolimab in advanced cancers. Study-level background: At doses from 0.01 to 10 mg/kg, patients were given intravenous ivuxolimab every 2 weeks. From roughly 20 to 90 years was the age range, with a mean of roughly 59 years, and around 80% were male. Of the participants, approximately 38% had some prior anti-PD-1, anti-PD-L1 or anti-CTLA-4 therapy, which was allowed.

The TCR originated in an adult with an advanced solid tumor such as melanoma, head and neck, liver or kidney cancer. The V call is TRBV13, the J call TRBJ2-1, with D tentatively TRBD2 (6 bases). Source: CD4+ or CD8+ T cells sorted from blood, taken in a trial of the OX40 agonist ivuxolimab. The chain's CDR3 is CASSSGTAFGGEQFF. In nucleotides, the CDR3 is TGTGCCAGCAGCTCCGGGACTGCCTTCGGCGGAGAGCAGTTCTTC.